Reported below is one T cell receptor beta chain. Trimming pared 1 base from V and 1 base from J, leaving 7 bases between. The CDR3 runs to 14 residues. The germline V gene has CDR1 SGHTA and CDR2 FQGNSA. The entry originates in a study of blood T cell repertoires in COVID-19. Study at large: T cells, B-cell-depleted T cells, or PBMCs supplied cDNA or gDNA.

TCRdb keeps only in-frame clones here, not all; method: immunoSEQ multiplex PCR. The data contain tens of thousands of clones, 90% of them singletons. The J gene is TRBJ2-5, the V gene TRBV7-2; D uncertain. The receptor comes from a man between 65 and 79 years old with acute or convalescent COVID-19. Sequencing was carried out using peripheral blood. The CDR3 spells CASSLVPVQETQYF. In DNA, the CDR3 is TGTGCCAGCAGCTTAGTTCCTGTCCAAGAGACCCAGTACTTC.